These 21 T cell receptor beta chains came from one sample sequenced in a study of T-cell memory formation after mild COVID-19. TCRdb itself ran the 5' RACE reads through MiXCR, one entry per CDR3 protein. The repertoire holds roughly 280,000 distinct CDR3 sequences, with around 8% as singletons. Sequenced sample: PBMCs or a T cell subset sorted from them (not recorded which). The origin of the receptors is a man aged 18-30 years who had mild COVID-19 (a few samples of this study predate the infection). Cell type and time point are not known.

This clonotype turned up a few times. The rearrangement joins TRBV12-3 or TRBV12-4 to TRBJ2-2; possibly TRBD1 for D (5 bases). V was pared by 7 bases and J by 3 bases, with 12 bases between. The CDR3 spans 14 residues. CDR3 amino acids: CASTSDRYTGELFF. Written as DNA, the CDR3 is TGTGCCAGCACCTCCGACAGATACACCGGGGAGCTGTTTTTT.

The gene calls are TRBV11-2 and TRBJ2-7; tentatively, D is TRBD1 (6 bases). V dropped 4 bases and J dropped 4 bases, with 11 bases sitting between them. This CDR3 region has 13 residues. Germline V gives CDR1 SGHAT, CDR2 FQNNGV. The CDR3 here is CASSSLDRYEQYF. CDR3 DNA: TGTGCCAGCAGCTCCCTGGACAGATACGAGCAGTACTTC.

The V and J genes are TRBV5-1 and TRBJ2-1, with 9 bases that match TRBD1. The CDR3 consists of 13 residues. V was pared by 7 bases and J by 8 bases, with 7 bases of the junction left unmatched. Germline-derived CDR1 and CDR2 are SGHRS and YFSETQ. Here the CDR3 DNA reads TGCGCCAGCTACGGACAGGGGATGGATGAGCAGTTCTTC. Residues: CASYGQGMDEQFF.

This clonotype was picked up a small number of times. The chain carries TRBV18 and TRBJ2-7; 7 bases are shared with TRBD1. V shed 3 bases, J shed 2 bases, and the junction held 7 bases outside the gene matches. In germline, CDR1 is KGHSH, CDR2 LQKENI. The CDR3 length is 15 residues. CDR3 sequence reads: CASSPTQGVAYEQYF. The CDR3, as DNA: TGTGCCAGCTCACCGACCCAGGGGGTGGCCTACGAGCAGTACTTC.

This clonotype was seen only a few times. The chain is built from TRBV7-6 and TRBJ2-1; D gene ambiguous. The V gene lost 5 bases and the J gene lost 3 bases, with 8 bases spanning the gap. CDR3 size: 13 residues. The germline V gene encodes CDR1 SGHVS and CDR2 FNYEAQ. CDR3 loop: CASSATGYNEQFF. CDR3 nucleotides: TGTGCCAGCAGCGCGACCGGCTACAATGAGCAGTTCTTC.

The J gene is TRBJ2-2, the V gene TRBV20-1, with D unclear. This CDR3 has 12 residues. Germline assignment: CDR1 DFQATT and CDR2 SNEGSKA (reference sequence). Trimming left V 7 bases short and J 4 bases short, with 10 bases between. CDR3 DNA: TGCAGTGTCGCTAGTACCACCGGGGAGCTGTTTTTT. Its protein product is CSVASTTGELFF.

This clonotype was seen at least ten times. This chain connects TRBV7-9 to TRBJ2-7; TRBD1 is a possible D gene (6 bases). The CDR3 covers 14 residues. The germline CDR1 and CDR2 sequences are SEHNR and FQNEAQ (reference sequence). The V and J ends lost 5 bases and 2 bases respectively, with 13 bases between them. Here the CDR3 DNA reads TGTGCCAGCAGCCCGTGGACAGCTACCTACGAGCAGTACTTC. This translates into CASSPWTATYEQYF.

The V gene is TRBV6-2 or TRBV6-3, the J gene TRBJ1-1; D is uncertain. The CDR3 is 15 residues long. The V gene lost 0 bases and the J gene lost 1 base, with 9 bases spanning the gap. Germline loops: CDR1 MNHEY, CDR2 SVGEGT. The CDR3 region has the DNA TGTGCCAGCAGTTACTCGACGGCAGGGAACACTGAAGCTTTCTTT. Its protein product is CASSYSTAGNTEAFF.

This clonotype was observed a handful of times. The chain uses TRBV15 and TRBJ2-7; no definite D call. Germline CDR1 is LNHNV and CDR2 is YYDKDF (reference sequence). V lost 3 bases and J 2 bases, leaving 8 bases between the germline ends. The CDR3 runs to 13 residues. The DNA for the CDR3 is TGTGCCACCAGCAGGCAGCTCGCCTACGAGCAGTACGTC. This sequence encodes CATSRQLAYEQYV.

This clonotype was recorded at least ten times. This chain links TRBV4-1 with TRBJ2-3; 7 bases align to TRBD1. The CDR3 totals 17 residues. The junction had 11 bases not matched to a gene; V was cut back by 1 base and J by 4 bases. Per the germline V gene, CDR1 is MGHRA and CDR2 is YSYEKL. The CDR3 nucleotides read TGCGCCAGCAGCCAAGGACAGGGTTTACCTTTCGCAGATACGCAGTATTTT. It encodes CASSQGQGLPFADTQYF.

This clonotype came up many times. The CDR3 loop is CASSLGSGGAPETQYF. The CDR3 DNA is TGTGCCAGCAGTTTAGGGAGCGGGGGGGCTCCAGAGACCCAGTACTTC. The chain combines TRBV27 with TRBJ2-5; 10 nucleotides line up with TRBD2. There are 16 residues in the CDR3. After removal of 2 bases from V and 4 bases from J, the junction contained 7 bases not matched to a gene. Germline V gives CDR1 MNHEY, CDR2 SMNVEV (reference sequence).

V is TRBV12-3 or TRBV12-4 and J is TRBJ1-2, with D possibly TRBD1 on 6 matching bases. This CDR3 has 15 residues. Trimming removed 6 bases from V and 4 bases from J, with 18 bases in between. CDR3 in amino acids: CASRPSGDRGYGYTF. CDR3 in DNA: TGTGCCAGCAGACCCTCAGGGGATCGGGGCTATGGCTACACCTTC.

This clonotype was found many times. The V and J genes are TRBV3-1 and TRBJ2-2; D not certain. CDR3 length: 16 amino acids. Deletions cut 8 bases from V and 1 base from J, with 17 bases between. Germline V gene sequence: CDR1 LGHDT, CDR2 YNNKEL (reference sequence). CDR3 nucleotides: TGTGCCAGCGCGGTACTCCACGGTGGGAACACCGGGGAGCTGTTTTTT. It translates to CASAVLHGGNTGELFF. Based on the CDR3 plus reference TRBV3-1 and TRBJ2-2, the full variable domain is DTAVSQTPKYLVTQMGNDKSIKCEQNLGHDTMYWYKQDSKKFLKIMFSYNNKELIINETVPNRFSPKSPDKAHLNLHINSLELGDSAVYFCASAVLHGGNTGELFFGEGSRLTVL.

This chain connects TRBV18 to TRBJ1-1; D is undetermined. CDR3 length: 14 residues. CDR1 KGHSH and CDR2 LQKENI come from the germline V gene. Trimming shortened V by 3 bases and J by 6 bases, and 14 bases separated the two germline ends. The CDR3 DNA follows: TGTGCCAGCTCACCTACCTATGGGAGAGCTGAAGCTTTCTTT. Amino acids: CASSPTYGRAEAFF.

The rearrangement links TRBV5-5 to TRBJ1-2; 9 bases map to TRBD1. Germline CDR1 SGHKS, CDR2 YYEKEE (reference sequence). The CDR3 totals 15 residues. V lost 4 bases to trimming and J lost 5 bases; unmatched junction nucleotides: 9. The CDR3 spells CASSLVWDRAYGYTF. Written as DNA, the CDR3 is TGTGCCAGCAGCCTAGTGTGGGACAGGGCGTATGGCTACACCTTC.

This rearrangement joins TRBV20-1 to TRBJ2-5; 10 nucleotides match TRBD2. V dropped 1 base and J dropped 3; count of bases not matched to a gene: 2. CDR1 and CDR2 (germline): DFQATT, SNEGSKA (reference sequence). This CDR3 has 14 amino acids. CDR3 DNA: TGCAGTGCTAGAGGGACTAGCGGAGAAGAGACCCAGTACTTC. It is translated as CSARGTSGEETQYF.

The V and J genes are TRBV5-1 and TRBJ1-6, with 8 bases fitting TRBD1. This CDR3 has 15 amino acids. Germline loops: CDR1 SGHRS, CDR2 YFSETQ. Germline trimming cut 3 bases from V and 7 bases from J; bases unmatched to any gene: 6. DNA of the CDR3: TGCGCCAGCAGCTCAAGGACAGGGCCCAATTCACCCCTCCACTTT. Protein sequence: CASSSRTGPNSPLHF.

The rearrangement uses TRBV7-6 and TRBJ2-1; D is perhaps TRBD2 (5 bases). With 6 bases removed from V and 7 bases from J, the gap between germline ends came to 19 bases. The length of the CDR3 is 15 residues. Germline CDR1 reads SGHVS; CDR2 reads FNYEAQ. CDR3 nucleotides: TGTGCCAGCAGATCTCCGGGTATCGGGGTGAATGAGCAGTTCTTC. Its protein product is CASRSPGIGVNEQFF.

This clonotype was counted between two and nine times. The genes are TRBV4-2 and TRBJ2-3; D gene uncertain. The V end was cut by 2 bases, the J end by 0 bases, with 12 bases between. In germline, CDR1 is LGHNA, CDR2 YNFKEQ. The CDR3 has 16 residues. The CDR3 protein is CASSQNPTGSTDTQYF. The CDR3 coding sequence is TGTGCCAGCAGCCAAAACCCCACCGGTAGCACAGATACGCAGTATTTT.

This clonotype was observed many times. As DNA, the CDR3 is TGTGCCAGCAGGAGGGACAGCATGAACACTGAAGCTTTCTTT. Translation: CASRRDSMNTEAFF. V gene TRBV12-3 or TRBV12-4 combines with J gene TRBJ1-1; 7 positions agree with TRBD1. The ends lost 6 bases at V and 0 bases at J; junction bases unmatched: 4. The CDR3 has 14 residues.

This clonotype turned up a few times. The rearrangement links TRBV5-4 to TRBJ2-3; 8 bases fit TRBD1. J gave up 7 bases and V 4 bases, and 8 bases lay outside the gene matches. Germline loops: CDR1 SGHNT, CDR2 YYREEE (reference sequence). The CDR3 covers 14 residues. The CDR3 sequence: CASSTGQGAYTQYF. The CDR3 region has the DNA TGTGCCAGCAGCACCGGACAGGGCGCATATACGCAGTATTTT.